This T cell receptor beta chain appears in the sequencing data of a study of blood T cell repertoires in COVID-19. About the study: The study drew acute and convalescent COVID-19 samples from the United States, Italy and Spain.

In the source study's methods: Reference gene primer amplification in the assay estimated nucleated cell counts. This table comes from immunoSEQ multiplex PCR, and its TCRdb copy is limited to in-frame clones, with some not included. V and J calls and clone size are those listed in that table; D and trimming were worked out from the DNA. In the table there are approximately 220,000 clones, about 90% of which are singletons. Individuals drawn from approximately 22 US areas were about 18 to 89 years old. Participant reports of clinical history set cohort assignment. The receptor comes from a man aged 30 to 45 who had recovered from COVID-19. Input material: PBMCs or T cells enriched from blood (not recorded which).

In nucleotides, the CDR3 is TGTGCCAGCTCACCGGAGAGGGAGTTAACCCACGAGCAGTACTTC. It specifies CASSPERELTHEQYF. This chain links TRBV18 with TRBJ2-7, with D possibly matching TRBD2 (5 bases). The CDR3 is made up of 15 amino acids. V was cut by 3 bases and J by 5 bases, with 17 bases left in between. Germline-derived CDR1 and CDR2 are KGHSH and LQKENI. Based on the CDR3 plus reference TRBV18 and TRBJ2-7, the full variable domain is NAGVMQNPRHLVRRRGQEARLRCSPMKGHSHVYWYRQLPEEGLKFMVYLQKENIIDESGMPKERFSAEFPKEGPSILRIQQVVRGDSAAYFCASSPERELTHEQYFGPGTRLTVT.